This T cell receptor (beta chain) derives from a study of cytomegalovirus exposure and HLA in healthy donors. General study findings and limits: Reports described diagnosis of cytomegalovirus status by the classifier as highly specific and sensitive. When analyzed later, the rates of TCR association showed variation by HLA locus, with DRB1 the most and HLA-C the fewest. Most likely, a cluster of highly shared sequence variants arose as a sequencing artifact.

The germline V gene has CDR1 ENHRY and CDR2 SYGVKD. The CDR3 length is 14 residues. A note on this clone: Its target is not known.

The PCR was carried out with 60 Vbeta primers and 13 Jbeta primers. Profiling relied on immunoSEQ multiplex PCR, and the TCRdb table lists in-frame clones only, not all of them. Found here are about 78,000 clones, over 60% of them singletons; the top ten hold over 0.95%. Source material: PBMCs. The sequence came from a male donor in good health and CMV-seronegative. The chain is built from TRBV10-3 and TRBJ2-5; the D gene is possibly TRBD1 (6 bases). The end of the DNA fits TRBJ2-7 better, so the J call may be wrong. The CDR3, as DNA: TGTGCCATCAGTGAAACTACAGGGTCCTACGAGCAGTACTTC. Encoded protein: CAISETTGSYEQYF.